This T cell receptor (beta chain) was identified during a study of cytomegalovirus exposure and HLA in healthy donors. The study, taken as a whole, reports: Later work showed greater clonal expansion in HLA-associated TCR beta chains than in equally common others. Later genetic work tied a missense DCLRE1C variant to beta-chain V and J trimming.

This clone was observed a few times. Its antigen remains unknown. Primers included in the PCR were 60 Vbeta and 13 Jbeta primers. Here immunoSEQ multiplex PCR was the method, and the copy in TCRdb shows in-frame clones only, minus some. The table has about 140,000 clones, over 75% seen once; the top ten hold about 1.3%. The germline CDR1 and CDR2 sequences are SGHRS and YFSETQ. The CDR3 runs to 14 residues. V was pared by 0 bases and J by 5 bases, with 12 bases between. Sequenced sample: PBMCs. The chain links TRBV5-1 to TRBJ2-7; D ambiguous. The sequence derives from a female donor in good health and CMV-seronegative. CDR3 nucleotide sequence: TGCGCCAGCAGCTTGGCCGTGCTAGTCCACGAGCAGTACTTC. Amino acid sequence: CASSLAVLVHEQYF.